This T cell receptor (beta chain) was captured by sequencing in a study of T cells in Graves' hyperthyroidism and ophthalmopathy. Amplified TCR beta CDR3 regions came from RNA transcripts. The HTBI set primed first-round TCR CDR3 RT-PCR. TCRdb processed the multiplex PCR reads anew with MiXCR; each CDR3 protein has one entry. The table lists about 480,000 distinct CDR3 sequences, 13% to 15% of them singletons. CDR1 and CDR2 (germline): PRHDT, FYEKMQ (reference sequence). The CDR3 runs to 16 residues. V lost 2 bases and J lost 0, with 13 bases in between. Patients aged 18 to 65 had newly diagnosed hyperthyroidism lasting under 2 months. This clonotype was seen repeatedly, ten times or more. The antigen is unknown. General observations from the study: A model of 13 V-J pairs discriminated ophthalmopathy from stable hyperthyroidism.

V gene TRBV13 combines with J gene TRBJ1-1; tentative D call: TRBD1 (6 bases). Specimen: blood. The receptor's source is a woman aged 18-35 years with Graves' hyperthyroidism. The CDR3 loop is CASSLKTGIMNTEAFF. DNA of the CDR3: TGTGCCAGCAGCTTAAAAACAGGGATAATGAACACTGAAGCTTTCTTT.